This passage covers 17 T cell receptor beta chains from one sample sequenced in a study of T cells in women clearing cervical HPV infection. Clones were read by immunoSEQ multiplex PCR, and TCRdb kept only the in-frame ones, dropping some. This sample contains about 32,000 clones. Sequenced: blood buffy coat. The receptors come from a woman between 18 and 75 years old with a cervical HPV16 infection that either progressed to CIN3+ or cleared (not recorded which).

A note on this clone: With the read ending 3 residues before the CDR3 end, the germline J gene is used to fill in that end. V usage is TRBV7-9 and J usage is TRBJ2-3; perhaps TRBD1 as D (6 bases). V lost 5 bases, J lost 3 bases, and 9 bases lay in between. There are 13 residues in the CDR3. CDR1 is SEHNR and CDR2 is FQNEAQ in the germline V gene (reference sequence). CDR3 bases read: TGTGCCAGCAGCCCCACAGGGACAGATACG. This codes for CASSPTGTDT. The full-length CDR3 reads as CASSPTGTDTQYF.

Remarks on this clone: With the read ending 3 residues before the CDR3 end, the germline J gene is used to fill in that end. J is TRBJ1-2 and V is TRBV6-2 or TRBV6-3, with TRBD1 as a possible D gene (6 bases). CDR3 length: 14 residues. The germline CDR1 and CDR2 sequences are MNHEY and SVGEGT. The DNA read from the CDR3 is TGTGCCAGCAGCAGATCGACAGGTGGGGGCGGC. Its protein is CASSRSTGGGG. The full CDR3 is CASSRSTGGGGYTF.

About this clone itself: Read coverage stops 3 residues before the CDR3 terminus; the germline J gene supplies the remainder. The chain combines TRBV18 with TRBJ1-2; D call uncertain. In germline, CDR1 is KGHSH, CDR2 LQKENI. V was pared by 4 bases and J by 0 bases, with 9 bases between. CDR3 size: 14 residues. CDR3 DNA, as far as it was read: TGTGCCAGCTCACGGAACAGAGCTAACTATGGC. It yields the protein CASSRNRANYG. The full CDR3 protein is CASSRNRANYGYTF. The whole variable domain, filled in from reference TRBV18 and TRBJ1-2, reads NAGVMQNPRHLVRRRGQEARLRCSPMKGHSHVYWYRQLPEEGLKFMVYLQKENIIDESGMPKERFSAEFPKEGPSILRIQQVVRGDSAAYFCASSRNRANYGYTFGSGTRLTVV.

About this clone itself: The read terminates 3 residues before the CDR3 end, so the remaining end is supplied by the germline J gene. The chain combines TRBV4-2 with TRBJ1-4; D gene ambiguous. The CDR3 contains 15 residues. Germline CDR1 and CDR2: LGHNA and YNFKEQ. The V gene lost 1 base and the J gene lost 2 bases, with 8 bases spanning the gap. CDR3 DNA (partial): TGTGCCAGCAGCCAAGGTACCCAGACTAATGAAAAA. This codes for CASSQGTQTNEK. The whole CDR3 sequence is CASSQGTQTNEKLFF.

Details on this clone: The CDR3 end is not reached by the read, which stops 3 residues before it; the germline J gene fills it in. The chain links TRBV19 to TRBJ2-3; 11 bases line up with TRBD2. This CDR3 comprises 15 residues. Germline V CDR1 and CDR2: LNHDA, SQIVND (reference sequence). V lost 4 bases to trimming and J lost 5 bases; unmatched junction nucleotides: 5. The CDR3 here is CASSNSGGAGDTQYF. The sequenced CDR3 bases are TGTGCCAGTAGTAATAGCGGGGGGGCCGGAGATACG.

On this clone: The read halts 3 residues ahead of the CDR3 end, with the missing end drawn from the germline J gene. The chain couples TRBV20-1 to TRBJ1-1; maybe TRBD1 (5 bases). Germline loops: CDR1 DFQATT, CDR2 SNEGSKA (reference sequence). CDR3 length: 13 amino acids. Between the trimmed V and J ends, which lost 2 bases and 5 bases, there was a span of 12 bases. Here the CDR3 reads CSARRGLWTEAFF. The CDR3 DNA, read in part, is TGCAGTGCTAGACGGGGGTTGTGGACTGAA.

About this clone itself: The read ends 3 residues shy of where the CDR3 ends; the end is completed using the germline J gene. The rearrangement links TRBV30 to TRBJ1-4, with D possibly TRBD1 on 5 matching bases. Germline values: CDR1 GTSNPN, CDR2 SVGIG (reference sequence). V was cut by 4 bases and J by 0 bases, with 12 bases left in between. This CDR3 has 15 residues. The sequenced CDR3 bases are TGTGCCTGGACCACCCGACAGACAACTAATGAAAAA. Its translation is CAWTTRQTTNEK. In full, the CDR3 is CAWTTRQTTNEKLFF.

On this clone itself: Read data end 3 residues before the CDR3 end; the end is taken from the germline J gene. The chain combines TRBV6-2 or TRBV6-3 with TRBJ2-7, with D perhaps matching TRBD2 (7 bases). Per germline, CDR1 MNHEY and CDR2 SVGEGT. Deletions cut 7 bases from V and 3 bases from J, with 22 bases between. This CDR3 is built from 16 residues. Incomplete CDR3 DNA: TGTGCCAGCACCCCAGAAGGGGGGGAGGTGAACTACGAG. The encoded protein is CASTPEGGEVNYE. Given in full, the CDR3 is CASTPEGGEVNYEQYF.

Remarks on this clone: The sequenced fragment ends 3 residues before the CDR3 boundary, so the rest is inferred from the germline J gene. The V gene is TRBV6-2 or TRBV6-3, the J gene TRBJ2-4, with D unresolved. This CDR3 comprises 11 residues. Germline V gives CDR1 MNHEY, CDR2 SVGEGT. The CDR3 region is CASSYTHGQYF. CDR3 DNA, as far as it was read: TGTGCCAGCAGTTACACCCACGGT.

Regarding this clone: The read ends 3 residues before the CDR3 terminus; that terminus is restored from the germline J gene. This rearrangement joins TRBV30 to TRBJ1-2, with a tentative D call TRBD1 (6 bases). CDR1 is GTSNPN, CDR2 SVGIG, per germline (reference sequence). This CDR3 has 16 residues. The CDR3: CAWSGAGGLFTDTYTF. The sequenced part of the CDR3 DNA is TGTGCCTGGAGTGGCGCGGGGGGGCTTTTCACAGATACC.

CDR3 bases read: TGCAGTGCTAGGGTGGGGCCGCAAGAGACC. Amino acid sequence: CSARVGPQET. The whole CDR3 sequence is CSARVGPQETQYF. This chain joins TRBV20-1 and TRBJ2-5, with D maybe TRBD1 (5 bases). With the read ending 3 residues before the CDR3 end, the germline J gene is used to fill in that end. The V end lost 3 bases, the J end lost 2 bases, and 10 bases lay between the germline ends. The CDR3 consists of 13 residues. CDR1 and CDR2 (germline): DFQATT, SNEGSKA (reference sequence).

To note about this clone: Sequencing ends 3 residues short of the CDR3 end; the germline J gene provides the rest. The rearrangement joins TRBV7-9 to TRBJ2-3, with 8 bases matching TRBD2. The CDR3 runs 15 residues. Germline loops: CDR1 SEHNR, CDR2 FQNEAQ (reference sequence). V was pared by 5 bases and J by 5 bases, with 9 bases of the junction left unmatched. The part of the CDR3 DNA that was read is TGTGCCAGCAGCCTCATCGGGGGGGCTGGAGATACG. Protein sequence: CASSLIGGAGDT. From start to end, the CDR3 is CASSLIGGAGDTQYF.

The DNA read from the CDR3 is TGTGCTAGTGGTTTATTAACAGTTAGCAATCAGCCC. It is translated as CASGLLTVSNQP. The full CDR3 protein is CASGLLTVSNQPQHF. V gene TRBV12-5 combines with J gene TRBJ1-5, with D unclear. Sequencing ends 3 residues short of the CDR3 end; the germline J gene provides the rest. V dropped 3 bases and J dropped 0 bases, with 9 bases sitting between them. Germline lookup yields CDR1 LGHNT and CDR2 FRNRAP. CDR3 size: 15 residues. Filled out from reference TRBV12-5 and TRBJ1-5, the complete variable domain reads DARVTQTPRHKVTEMGQEVTMRCQPILGHNTVFWYRQTMMQGLELLAYFRNRAPLDDSGMPKDRFSAEMPDATLATLKIQPSEPRDSAVYFCASGLLTVSNQPQHFGDGTRLSIL.

Points on this clone: The CDR3 end is not reached by the read, which stops 3 residues before it; the germline J gene fills it in. The V call is TRBV30, the J call TRBJ1-1; 11 bases align to TRBD1. V gave up 4 bases and J gave up 4 bases; unmatched junction bases: 5. The CDR3 length is 14 residues. The germline V gene has CDR1 GTSNPN and CDR2 SVGIG (reference sequence). The CDR3 here is CAWTRTGGFTEAFF. The CDR3 DNA, read in part, is TGTGCCTGGACTCGGACAGGGGGCTTCACTGAA.

A remark on this clone: Coverage ceases 3 residues before the CDR3 finishes, and the germline J gene fills in the end. This chain uses TRBV7-2 with TRBJ2-2, with D unresolved. Germline loops: CDR1 SGHTA, CDR2 FQGNSA. The CDR3 is made up of 12 amino acids. V dropped 8 bases and J dropped 9 bases, with 13 bases sitting between them. The part of the CDR3 DNA that was read is TGTGCCAGCTTCTCGGTAAACCGGGAG. As protein: CASFSVNRE. The complete CDR3 sequence is CASFSVNRELFF.

About this clone: With the read ending 3 residues before the CDR3 end, the germline J gene is used to fill in that end. The chain recombines TRBV5-1 with TRBJ1-6; no firm D call. This CDR3 comprises 14 residues. CDR1 SGHRS and CDR2 YFSETQ come from the germline V gene. The germline V and J ends were trimmed by 0 bases and 7 bases, with 8 bases remaining between them. The sequenced CDR3 bases are TGCGCCAGCAGCTTGGCAGATCTGAATTCACCC. This gives the protein CASSLADLNSP. The entire CDR3 reads CASSLADLNSPLHF.

Points on this clone: The read finishes 3 residues shy of the CDR3 end, and the germline J gene is used to complete it. The rearrangement uses TRBV19 and TRBJ2-5; the D gene is possibly TRBD2 (6 bases). The V and J ends lost 3 bases and 4 bases respectively, with 15 bases between them. The CDR3 runs 15 residues. CDR1 is LNHDA, CDR2 SQIVND, per germline (reference sequence). The part of the CDR3 DNA that was read is TGTGCCAGTAGTATTGGGACTCGCGGCCTAGAGACC. Translation: CASSIGTRGLET. The whole CDR3 reads CASSIGTRGLETQYF. Full variable domain (remainder filled in from reference TRBV19 and TRBJ2-5): DGGITQSPKYLFRKEGQNVTLSCEQNLNHDAMYWYRQDPGQGLRLIYYSQIVNDFQKGDIAEGYSVSREKKESFPLTVTSAQKNPTAFYLCASSIGTRGLETQYFGPGTRLLVL.